Below are 20 T cell receptor beta chains sequenced from a single sample in a study of cytomegalovirus exposure and HLA in healthy donors. The PCR used 60 Vbeta and 13 Jbeta primers. This table comes from immunoSEQ multiplex PCR, and its TCRdb copy is limited to in-frame clones, with some not included. The table has around 230,000 clones, about four fifths seen once; the top ten hold roughly 5.5%. Input material: PBMCs. Source of these receptors: a man in his forties or fifties in good health and CMV-seropositive.

The rearrangement links TRBV7-3 to TRBJ2-1, with 12 bases identical to TRBD2. The length of the CDR3 is 16 residues. V gave up 5 bases and J gave up 4 bases; unmatched junction bases: 6. Germline V CDR1 and CDR2: SGHTA, FQGTGA. For the CDR3, the DNA is TGTGCCAGCAGCCCTCGACTAGCGGGAGATTACAATGAGCAGTTCTTC. It codes for CASSPRLAGDYNEQFF.

This chain uses TRBV6-5 with TRBJ1-1; TRBD1 is a possible D gene (5 bases). CDR3 length equals 14 residues. Trimming cost V 5 bases and J 0 bases, with 10 bases left between them. Germline V gene sequence: CDR1 MNHEY, CDR2 SVGAGI. The CDR3 loop reads CASSPWGVNTEAFF. CDR3 DNA sequence: TGTGCCAGCAGTCCATGGGGCGTGAACACTGAAGCTTTCTTT.

This chain connects TRBV15 to TRBJ2-2; 8 nucleotides agree with TRBD2. Germline V gives CDR1 LNHNV, CDR2 YYDKDF (reference sequence). The ends lost 1 base at V and 5 bases at J; junction bases unmatched: 9. This CDR3 is 17 amino acids long. CDR3 in amino acids: CATSRGSGSTGTGELFF. DNA for the CDR3: TGTGCCACCAGCAGAGGGAGCGGGAGCACTGGGACCGGGGAGCTGTTTTTT.

A few counts support this clone. The genes are TRBV2 and TRBJ1-4; 9 bases align to TRBD1. The germline V gene encodes CDR1 SNHLY and CDR2 FYNNEI. V lost 6 bases and J lost 10; bases outside the gene matches: 12. The CDR3 extends over 15 amino acids. The CDR3 sequence is CASRFSGTGTGKLFF. CDR3 coding DNA: TGTGCCAGCAGGTTCTCCGGGACAGGGACCGGAAAACTGTTTTTT.

This clone was picked up a small number of times. The rearrangement links TRBV6-1 to TRBJ1-1, with D possibly being TRBD1 (6 bases). Deletions cut 6 bases from V and 7 bases from J, with 12 bases between. CDR3 length equals 12 residues. Germline CDR1 and CDR2: MNHNS and SASEGT. CDR3 bases: TGTGCCAGCAGCCAGACAGGAGATGAAGCTTTCTTT. The encoded protein is CASSQTGDEAFF.

V gene TRBV29-1 combines with J gene TRBJ1-1; D unresolved. The CDR3 is 10 amino acids. Germline lookup yields CDR1 SQVTM and CDR2 ANQGSEA. Trimming took off 4 bases at V and 8 bases at J, with 8 bases between the two ends. The CDR3 reads CSVAGLEAFF. CDR3 coding DNA: TGCAGCGTTGCCGGACTCGAAGCTTTCTTT.

V gene TRBV30 combines with J gene TRBJ1-1; D unresolved. With 5 bases removed from V and 5 bases from J, the gap between germline ends came to 6 bases. Germline loops: CDR1 GTSNPN, CDR2 SVGIG (reference sequence). The CDR3 has 10 amino acids. The CDR3 nucleotides are TGTGCCTGGGGAGAGACTGAAGCTTTCTTT. Protein product: CAWGETEAFF.

The gene calls are TRBV27 and TRBJ2-7, with TRBD1 as a possible D gene (7 bases). The CDR3 has 12 residues. In germline, CDR1 is MNHEY, CDR2 SMNVEV (reference sequence). V was clipped by 6 bases and J by 6 bases, with 12 bases between them. CDR3 region: CASRHRGGEQYV. The DNA for the CDR3 is TGTGCCAGCAGACACAGGGGAGGCGAGCAGTACGTC.

The gene calls are TRBV2 and TRBJ2-2, with TRBD1 matching 7 bases. The V segment lost 6 bases and the J segment 0 bases; nucleotides outside the gene matches: 7. Germline-derived CDR1 and CDR2 are SNHLY and FYNNEI. CDR3 length: 16 amino acids. This chain's CDR3 is CASRNTGTANTGELFF. In DNA form, the CDR3 reads TGTGCCAGCAGGAATACCGGGACAGCGAACACCGGGGAGCTGTTTTTT.

The gene calls are TRBV30 and TRBJ2-1; 11 bases are shared with TRBD2. The germline gives CDR1 GTSNPN, CDR2 SVGIG (reference sequence). This CDR3 region has 16 residues. Trimming took 0 bases from V and 1 from J; bases not matched to a gene: 2. The CDR3 nucleotides read TGTGCCTGGAGTGTCTTAGCGGGAGGGTCCTACAATGAGCAGTTCTTC. This encodes CAWSVLAGGSYNEQFF.

V usage is TRBV29-1 and J usage is TRBJ1-2; 7 positions agree with TRBD1. The V gene end was trimmed by 3 bases and the J gene end by 4 bases; junction bases not matched to a gene: 5. The V gene's germline CDR1 is SQVTM and CDR2 ANQGSEA. CDR3 length: 13 amino acids. CDR3 region: CSVDTGATYGYTF. The CDR3 DNA reads TGCAGCGTTGATACAGGGGCGACCTATGGCTACACCTTC.

This chain joins TRBV18 and TRBJ1-3, with D possibly TRBD1 on 5 matching bases. There are 16 residues in the CDR3. V lost 3 bases and J 2 bases, leaving 14 bases between the germline ends. Germline CDR1 KGHSH, CDR2 LQKENI. CDR3 nucleotide sequence: TGTGCCAGCTCACCGCCCGACAGCGTGCCTGGAAACACCATATATTTT. It encodes CASSPPDSVPGNTIYF.

The chain combines TRBV2 with TRBJ2-7; 7 bases match TRBD2. Trimming removed 3 bases from V and 2 bases from J; junction bases left unmatched: 4. The CDR3 extends over 14 amino acids. The germline V gene encodes CDR1 SNHLY and CDR2 FYNNEI. CDR3 in DNA: TGTGCCAGCAGTGATTGGGGGGGAACCTACGAGCAGTACGTC. Translating gives CASSDWGGTYEQYV.

The chain joins TRBV10-3 to TRBJ2-5, with 9 positions matching TRBD2. Trimming removed 7 bases from V and 4 bases from J; junction bases left unmatched: 4. The CDR3 loop spans 13 amino acids. In germline, CDR1 is ENHRY, CDR2 SYGVKD. CDR3 residues: CAITPSGTETQYF. The CDR3 DNA reads TGTGCCATCACACCTAGCGGGACAGAGACCCAGTACTTC.

This clone appeared a single time. The rearrangement links TRBV11-2 to TRBJ1-5, with D tentatively TRBD1 (5 bases). CDR3 length: 16 residues. Germline-derived CDR1 and CDR2 are SGHAT and FQNNGV. V lost 4 bases to trimming and J lost 0 bases, with 13 bases between them. In DNA, the CDR3 is TGTGCCAGCAGCTCTAGAAGCAGGGATAGCAATCAGCCCCAGCATTTT. Translated: CASSSRSRDSNQPQHF.

The rearrangement joins TRBV30 to TRBJ1-2, with D hard to call. The germline V and J ends were trimmed by 0 bases and 7 bases, with 12 bases remaining between them. This CDR3 is built from 13 residues. From germline, CDR1 is GTSNPN and CDR2 SVGIG (reference sequence). CDR3 loop: CAWSVVRVGGYTF. In nucleotides, the CDR3 is TGTGCCTGGAGTGTAGTGAGGGTTGGTGGCTACACCTTC.

Concerning this clone: Other DNA sequences within the sample encode an identical CDR3. The chain is built from TRBV11-2 and TRBJ1-1, with D unclear. CDR3 length equals 13 residues. Germline CDR1 and CDR2: SGHAT and FQNNGV. The V gene lost 1 base and the J gene lost 2 bases, with 5 bases spanning the gap. In nucleotides, the CDR3 is TGTGCCAGCAGCTTAGGAGCCAACACTGAAGCTTTCTTT. This gives the protein CASSLGANTEAFF.

The rearrangement joins TRBV4-1 to TRBJ2-1; a possible D gene is TRBD2 (5 bases). The CDR3 is 14 residues long. Germline lookup yields CDR1 MGHRA and CDR2 YSYEKL. V lost 3 bases and J 4 bases, leaving 10 bases between the germline ends. In nucleotides, the CDR3 is TGCGCCAGCAGCCAGCTACTAGGATACAATGAGCAGTTCTTC. Amino acids: CASSQLLGYNEQFF.

The table lists this clone with a few counts. The chain couples TRBV10-3 to TRBJ2-1; 8 bases are a match to TRBD2. The CDR3 contains 13 residues. The V segment lost 6 bases and the J segment 7 bases; nucleotides outside the gene matches: 5. The germline V gene has CDR1 ENHRY and CDR2 SYGVKD. The CDR3 protein is CAIRPPSGNEQFF. CDR3 nucleotide sequence: TGTGCCATCAGGCCCCCTAGCGGGAATGAGCAGTTCTTC.

The chain employs TRBV6-4 and TRBJ1-1; tentative D call: TRBD1 (5 bases). The germline gives CDR1 MRHNA, CDR2 SNTAGT. CDR3 size: 14 residues. The ends were cut back, 4 bases at V and 0 bases at J, with 9 bases in the middle. Here the CDR3 DNA reads TGTGCCAGCAGTGCAGGGCCCATGAACACTGAAGCTTTCTTT. As protein: CASSAGPMNTEAFF.